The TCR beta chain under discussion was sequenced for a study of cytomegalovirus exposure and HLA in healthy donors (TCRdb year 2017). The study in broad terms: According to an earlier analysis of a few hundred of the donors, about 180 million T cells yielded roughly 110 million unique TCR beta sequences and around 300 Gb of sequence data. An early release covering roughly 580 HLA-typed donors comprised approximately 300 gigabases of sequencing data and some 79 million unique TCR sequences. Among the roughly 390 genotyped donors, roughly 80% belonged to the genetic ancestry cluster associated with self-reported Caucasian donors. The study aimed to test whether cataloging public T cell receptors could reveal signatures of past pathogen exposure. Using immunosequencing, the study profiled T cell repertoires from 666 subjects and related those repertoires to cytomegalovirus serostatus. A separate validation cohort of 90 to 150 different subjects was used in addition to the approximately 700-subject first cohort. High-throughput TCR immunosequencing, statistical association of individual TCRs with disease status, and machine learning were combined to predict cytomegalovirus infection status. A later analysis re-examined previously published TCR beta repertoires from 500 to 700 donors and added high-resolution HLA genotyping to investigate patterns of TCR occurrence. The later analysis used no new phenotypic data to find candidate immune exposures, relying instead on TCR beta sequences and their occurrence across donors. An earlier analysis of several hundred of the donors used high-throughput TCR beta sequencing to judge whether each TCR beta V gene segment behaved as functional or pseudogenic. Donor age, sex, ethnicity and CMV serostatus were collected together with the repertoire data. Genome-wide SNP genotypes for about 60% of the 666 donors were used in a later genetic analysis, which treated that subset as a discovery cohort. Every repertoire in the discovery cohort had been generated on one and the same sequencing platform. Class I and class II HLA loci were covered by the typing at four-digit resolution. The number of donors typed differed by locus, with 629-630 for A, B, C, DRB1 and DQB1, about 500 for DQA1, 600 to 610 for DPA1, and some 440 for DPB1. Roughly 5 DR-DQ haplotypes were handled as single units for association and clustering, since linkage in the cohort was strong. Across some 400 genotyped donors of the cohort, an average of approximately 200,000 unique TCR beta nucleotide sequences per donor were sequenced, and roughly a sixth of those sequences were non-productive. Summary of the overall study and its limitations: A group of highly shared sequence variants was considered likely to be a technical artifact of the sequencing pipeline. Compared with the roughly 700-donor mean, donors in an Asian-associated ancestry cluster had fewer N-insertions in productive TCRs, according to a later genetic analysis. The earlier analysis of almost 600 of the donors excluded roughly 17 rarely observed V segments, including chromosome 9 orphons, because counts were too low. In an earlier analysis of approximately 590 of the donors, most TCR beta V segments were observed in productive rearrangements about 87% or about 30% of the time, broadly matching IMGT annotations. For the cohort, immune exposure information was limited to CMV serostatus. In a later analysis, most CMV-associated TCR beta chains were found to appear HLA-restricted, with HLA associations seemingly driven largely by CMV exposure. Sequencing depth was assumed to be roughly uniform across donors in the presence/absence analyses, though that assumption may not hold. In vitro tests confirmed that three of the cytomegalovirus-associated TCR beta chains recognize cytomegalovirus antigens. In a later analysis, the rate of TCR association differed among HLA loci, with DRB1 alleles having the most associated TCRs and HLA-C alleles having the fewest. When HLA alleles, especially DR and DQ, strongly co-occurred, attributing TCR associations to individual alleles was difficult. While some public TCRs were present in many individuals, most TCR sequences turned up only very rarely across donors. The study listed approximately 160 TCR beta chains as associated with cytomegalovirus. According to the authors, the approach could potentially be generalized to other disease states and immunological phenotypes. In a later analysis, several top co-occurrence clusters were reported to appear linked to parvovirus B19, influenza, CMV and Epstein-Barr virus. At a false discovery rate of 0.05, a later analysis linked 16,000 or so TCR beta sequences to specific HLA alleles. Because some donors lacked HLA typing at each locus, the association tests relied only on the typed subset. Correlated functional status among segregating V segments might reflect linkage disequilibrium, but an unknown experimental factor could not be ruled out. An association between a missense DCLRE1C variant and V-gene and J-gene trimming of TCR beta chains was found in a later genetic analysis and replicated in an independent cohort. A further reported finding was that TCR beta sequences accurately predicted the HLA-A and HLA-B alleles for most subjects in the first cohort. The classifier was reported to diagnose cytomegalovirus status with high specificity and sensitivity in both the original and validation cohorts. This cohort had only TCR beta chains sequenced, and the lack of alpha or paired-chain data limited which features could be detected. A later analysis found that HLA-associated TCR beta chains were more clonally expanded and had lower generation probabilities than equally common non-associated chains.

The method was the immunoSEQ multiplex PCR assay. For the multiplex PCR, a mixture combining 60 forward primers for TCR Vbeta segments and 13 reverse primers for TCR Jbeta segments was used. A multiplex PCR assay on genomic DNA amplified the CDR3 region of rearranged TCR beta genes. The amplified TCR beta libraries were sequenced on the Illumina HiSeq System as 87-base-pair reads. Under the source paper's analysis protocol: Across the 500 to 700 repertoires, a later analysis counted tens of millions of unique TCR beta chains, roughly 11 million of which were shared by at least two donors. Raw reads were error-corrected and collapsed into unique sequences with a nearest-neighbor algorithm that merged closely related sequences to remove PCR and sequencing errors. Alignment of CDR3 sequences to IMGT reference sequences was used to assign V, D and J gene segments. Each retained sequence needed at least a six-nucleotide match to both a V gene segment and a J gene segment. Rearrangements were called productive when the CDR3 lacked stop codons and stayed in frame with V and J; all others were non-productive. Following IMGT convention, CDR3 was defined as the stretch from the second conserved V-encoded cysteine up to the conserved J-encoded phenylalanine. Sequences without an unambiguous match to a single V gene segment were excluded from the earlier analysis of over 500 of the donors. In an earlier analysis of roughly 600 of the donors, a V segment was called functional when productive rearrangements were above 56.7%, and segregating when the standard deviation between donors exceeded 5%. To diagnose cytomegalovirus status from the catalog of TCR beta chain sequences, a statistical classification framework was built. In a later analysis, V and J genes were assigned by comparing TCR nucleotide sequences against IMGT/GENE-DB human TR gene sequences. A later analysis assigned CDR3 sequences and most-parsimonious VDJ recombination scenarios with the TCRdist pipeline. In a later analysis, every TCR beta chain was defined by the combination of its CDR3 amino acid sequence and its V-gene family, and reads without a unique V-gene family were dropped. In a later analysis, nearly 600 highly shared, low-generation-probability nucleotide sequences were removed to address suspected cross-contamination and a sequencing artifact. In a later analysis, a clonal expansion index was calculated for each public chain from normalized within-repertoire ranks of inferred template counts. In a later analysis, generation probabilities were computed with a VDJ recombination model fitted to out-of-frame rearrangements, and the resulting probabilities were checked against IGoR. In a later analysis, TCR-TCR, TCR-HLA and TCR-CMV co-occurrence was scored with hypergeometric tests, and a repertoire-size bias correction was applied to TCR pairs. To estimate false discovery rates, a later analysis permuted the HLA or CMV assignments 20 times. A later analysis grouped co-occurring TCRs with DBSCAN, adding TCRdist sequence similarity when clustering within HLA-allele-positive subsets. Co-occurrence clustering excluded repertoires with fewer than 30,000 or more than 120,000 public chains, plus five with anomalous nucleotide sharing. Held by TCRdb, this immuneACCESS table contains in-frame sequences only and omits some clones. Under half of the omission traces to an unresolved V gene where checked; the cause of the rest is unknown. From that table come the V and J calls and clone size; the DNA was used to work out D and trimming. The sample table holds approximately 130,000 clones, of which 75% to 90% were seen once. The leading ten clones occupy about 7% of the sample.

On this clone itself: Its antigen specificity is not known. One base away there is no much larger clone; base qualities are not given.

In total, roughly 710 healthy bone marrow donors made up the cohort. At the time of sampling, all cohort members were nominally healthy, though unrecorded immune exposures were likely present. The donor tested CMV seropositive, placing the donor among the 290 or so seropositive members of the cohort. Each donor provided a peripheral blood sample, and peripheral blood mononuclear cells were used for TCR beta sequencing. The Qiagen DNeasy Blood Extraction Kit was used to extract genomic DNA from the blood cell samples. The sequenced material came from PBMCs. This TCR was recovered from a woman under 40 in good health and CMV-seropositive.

This receptor has the CDR3 CASKPQGAIQPQHF. The sequenced DNA: TGTGCCAGCAAACCCCAGGGGGCGATTCAGCCCCAGCATTTT. This receptor chain uses TRBV2 and TRBJ1-5; TRBD1 fits 8 bases in the junction. Trimming leaves V shorter by 7 bases and J shorter by 6 bases, with the junction holding 8 bases beyond the gene matches. From the germline V gene, CDR1 is SNHLY and CDR2 is FYNNEI. The CDR3 has 14 amino acids, counting the end cysteine and phenylalanine. Kept here is only the CDR3 DNA, which spans 42 bases and is read in frame from base 1. Joined to the reference TRBV2 and TRBJ1-5 proteins, this CDR3 gives the full variable domain: EPEVTQTPSHQVTQMGQEVILRCVPISNHLYFYWYRQILGQKVEFLVSFYNNEISEKSEIFDDQFSVERPDGSNFTLKIRSTKLEDSAMYFCASKPQGAIQPQHFGDGTRLSIL.